The sequence of this T cell receptor beta chain was determined in a study of T cell repertoires in cytomegalovirus infection. Study outcomes and limitations: The ex vivo response was dominated by HLA-C-restricted CMV-specific TCR beta clonotypes. Carriage of CMV together with the relevant HLA was identifiable through cumulative public TCR beta family frequency.

Via MiXCR, TCRdb re-called the reads, giving one row per CDR3 protein. The sample contains over 150,000 distinct CDR3 sequences, under 25% of which appear only once. The CDR3 contains 18 residues. The V segment lost 1 base and the J segment 2 bases; nucleotides outside the gene matches: 7. Germline CDR1 reads SGHAT; CDR2 reads FQNNGV. A remark on this clonotype: Its target is not known.

This TCR was sampled from a human donor in good health (CMV status not recorded). Some clones in this sample may be carry-over from other donors' samples. The V gene is TRBV11-2, the J gene TRBJ2-1, with 11 bases identical to TRBD2. The material sequenced was PBMCs. The CDR3 region is CASSLAPGTSGPYNEQFF. CDR3 nucleotides: TGTGCCAGCAGCTTAGCTCCCGGGACTAGCGGTCCCTACAATGAGCAGTTCTTC.